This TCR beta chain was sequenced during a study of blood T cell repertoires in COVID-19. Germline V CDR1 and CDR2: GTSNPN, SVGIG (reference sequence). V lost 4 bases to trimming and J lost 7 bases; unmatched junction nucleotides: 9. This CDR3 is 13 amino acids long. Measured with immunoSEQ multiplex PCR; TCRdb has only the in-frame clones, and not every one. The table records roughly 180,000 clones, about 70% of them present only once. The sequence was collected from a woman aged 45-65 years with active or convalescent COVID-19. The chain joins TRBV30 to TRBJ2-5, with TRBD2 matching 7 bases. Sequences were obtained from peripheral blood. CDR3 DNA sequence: TGTGCCTGGACGGACATCCCGGGAGGGACCCAGTACTTC. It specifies CAWTDIPGGTQYF.